This T cell receptor beta chain is drawn from a study of blood T cell repertoires in COVID-19. CDR1 is SGHNT, CDR2 YYREEE, per germline (reference sequence). Trimming took off 3 bases at V and 0 bases at J, with 11 bases between the two ends. This CDR3 comprises 15 residues. Data came from immunoSEQ multiplex PCR; TCRdb stores just in-frame clones and leaves some out. The sample lists over 200,000 clones, 86% occurring once. The receptor was isolated from a man under 40 who had recovered from COVID-19. Sequencing input: peripheral blood. The rearrangement uses TRBV5-4 and TRBJ2-3, with D tentatively TRBD2 (5 bases). CDR3 protein: CASSSAGASTDTQYF. CDR3 sequence (DNA): TGTGCCAGCAGCTCGGCGGGTGCAAGCACAGATACGCAGTATTTT.